The entry below gives a single T cell receptor (beta chain) sequence along with its context. The sample is drawn from a study of T cell changes during pregnancy in multiple sclerosis. Sequencing was performed with immunoSEQ multiplex PCR; in TCRdb, only in-frame clones are kept and a portion is missing. Of around 50,000 clones detected, about 93% appear once; the ten largest clones hold under 0.55%. This CDR3 region has 13 residues. Germline V gives CDR1 SEHNR, CDR2 FQNEAQ (reference sequence). V gave up 5 bases and J gave up 5 bases, with 11 bases separating them. This sample comprised CD4+ T cells from peripheral blood mononuclear cells, obtained in the first trimester of pregnancy. The TCR was taken from a female donor with multiple sclerosis, enrolled in a pregnancy study. The V and J genes are TRBV7-9 and TRBJ2-3, with D perhaps matching TRBD2 (6 bases). The CDR3 sequence: CASSRRELDTQYF. CDR3 sequence (DNA): TGTGCCAGCAGCAGGAGGGAACTAGATACGCAGTATTTT.